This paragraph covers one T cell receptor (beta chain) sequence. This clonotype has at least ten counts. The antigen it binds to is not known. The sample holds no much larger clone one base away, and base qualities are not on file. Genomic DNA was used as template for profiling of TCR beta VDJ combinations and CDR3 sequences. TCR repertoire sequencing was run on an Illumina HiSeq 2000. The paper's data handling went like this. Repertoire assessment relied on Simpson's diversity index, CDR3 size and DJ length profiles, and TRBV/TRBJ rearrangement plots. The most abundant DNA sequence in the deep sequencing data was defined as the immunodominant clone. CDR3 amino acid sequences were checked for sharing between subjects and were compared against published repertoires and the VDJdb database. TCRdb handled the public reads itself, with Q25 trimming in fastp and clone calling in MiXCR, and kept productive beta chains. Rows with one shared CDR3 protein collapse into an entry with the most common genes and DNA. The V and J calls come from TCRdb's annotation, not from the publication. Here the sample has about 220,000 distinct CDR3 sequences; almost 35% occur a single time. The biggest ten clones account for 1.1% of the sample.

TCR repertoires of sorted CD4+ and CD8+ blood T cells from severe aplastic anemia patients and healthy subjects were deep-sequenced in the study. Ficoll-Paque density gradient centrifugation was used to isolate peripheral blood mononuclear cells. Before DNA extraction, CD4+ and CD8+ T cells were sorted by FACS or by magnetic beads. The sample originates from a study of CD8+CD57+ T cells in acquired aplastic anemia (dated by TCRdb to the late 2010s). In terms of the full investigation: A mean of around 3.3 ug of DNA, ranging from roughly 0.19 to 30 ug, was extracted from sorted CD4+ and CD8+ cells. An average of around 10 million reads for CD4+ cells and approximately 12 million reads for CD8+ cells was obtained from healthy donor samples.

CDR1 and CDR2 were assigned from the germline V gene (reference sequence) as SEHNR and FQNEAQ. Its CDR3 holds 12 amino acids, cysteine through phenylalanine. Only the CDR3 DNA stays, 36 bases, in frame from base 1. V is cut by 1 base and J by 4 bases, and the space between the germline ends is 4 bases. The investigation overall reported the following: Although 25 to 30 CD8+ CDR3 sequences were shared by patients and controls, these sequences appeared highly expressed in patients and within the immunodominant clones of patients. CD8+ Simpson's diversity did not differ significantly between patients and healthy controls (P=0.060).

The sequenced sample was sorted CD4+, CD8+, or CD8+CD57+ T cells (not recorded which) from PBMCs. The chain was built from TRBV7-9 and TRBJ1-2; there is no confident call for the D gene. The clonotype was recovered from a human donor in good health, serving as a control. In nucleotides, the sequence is TGTGCCAGCAGCTTAGGCTTCTATGGCTACACCTTC. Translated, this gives CASSLGFYGYTF. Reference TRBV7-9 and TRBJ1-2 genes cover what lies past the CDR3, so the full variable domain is DTGVSQNPRHKITKRGQNVTFRCDPISEHNRLYWYRQTLGQGPEFLTYFQNEAQLEKSRLLSDRFSAERPKGSFSTLEIQRTEQGDSAMYLCASSLGFYGYTFGSGTRLTVV.